This passage covers 27 T cell receptor beta chains from one sample sequenced in a study of shared clonotypes between healthy human individuals (TCRdb year 2020). Library creation used the immunoSEQ multiplex PCR assay. TCRdb limited this immuneACCESS table to in-frame rearrangements with V and J called. A share of clones is missing; checked studies link under half to unresolved V genes, and the rest is unexplained. Within this sample are 2.3 million or so clones, with 85% to 95% of them counted one time only. Of the sample, roughly 0.36% falls within the top ten clones. Sequencing input: naive CD4+ T cells from PBMCs. The cell subset or site label, read with the paper, signifies: CD45RA+ positively selected. These receptor sequences come from a man younger than 30 in good health. Some clones in this sample may be carry-over from other donors' samples.

This chain uses TRBV6-6 with TRBJ1-3; D gene ambiguous. Germline V lookup: CDR1 MNHNY, CDR2 SVGAGI (reference sequence). The CDR3 extends over 14 amino acids. Trimming pared 7 bases from V and 2 bases from J, leaving 12 bases between. The CDR3 DNA sequence: TGTGCCAGCACTTCCCGGGAGACTGGAAACACCATATATTTT. Translating it yields CASTSRETGNTIYF.

V is TRBV29-1 and J is TRBJ1-1; the D gene is possibly TRBD1 (5 bases). The CDR3 consists of 13 residues. CDR1 and CDR2 (germline): SQVTM, ANQGSEA. The ends were cut back, 6 bases at V and 0 bases at J, with 11 bases in the middle. The CDR3 loop reads CSVGGTVNTEAFF. The CDR3 nucleotides are TGCAGCGTGGGCGGGACGGTGAACACTGAAGCTTTCTTT.

This clone was seen just once. The chain links TRBV28 to TRBJ2-7; 10 bases map to TRBD1. CDR1 is MDHEN and CDR2 is SYDVKM in the germline V gene. Trimming at V came to 7 bases and at J to 6 bases, leaving 15 bases not matched to a gene. The length of the CDR3 is 16 residues. The CDR3 spells CASIGDRGLSSLEQYF. The DNA of the CDR3 is TGTGCCAGCATAGGAGACAGGGGGCTCTCAAGTCTCGAGCAGTACTTC.

In this sample, this clone turned up once. CDR3 DNA: TGTGCCAGCAGTTACTCCCGGGGCGGGAACTACGAGCAGTACTTC. Translated: CASSYSRGGNYEQYF. The chain is built from TRBV6-5 and TRBJ2-7; the D gene is possibly TRBD2 (6 bases). Trimming shortened V by 0 bases and J by 3 bases, and 12 bases separated the two germline ends. Germline V lookup: CDR1 MNHEY, CDR2 SVGAGI. CDR3 length: 15 residues.

The chain combines TRBV7-6 with TRBJ2-2; D uncertain. V lost 1 base to trimming and J lost 1 base, with 7 bases between them. The CDR3 covers 15 residues. CDR1 is SGHVS, CDR2 FNYEAQ, per germline. CDR3 in amino acids: CASSLGTVNTGELFF. For the CDR3, the DNA is TGTGCCAGCAGCTTAGGGACGGTGAACACCGGGGAGCTGTTTTTT.

This clone was seen once. V and J are TRBV15 and TRBJ2-1; D not certain. The CDR3 totals 15 residues. Trimming stripped 6 bases from V and 3 bases from J, with 15 bases between. The V gene's germline CDR1 is LNHNV and CDR2 YYDKDF (reference sequence). The CDR3 DNA reads as TGTGCCACCAGAAAGACCGAATTATACTACAATGAGCAGTTCTTC. Its protein is CATRKTELYYNEQFF.

This chain joins TRBV5-4 and TRBJ1-3; TRBD1 is a possible D gene (6 bases). Trimming shortened V by 4 bases and J by 5 bases, and 13 bases separated the two germline ends. This CDR3 is 14 amino acids long. Germline CDR1 reads SGHNT; CDR2 reads YYREEE (reference sequence). The CDR3 region has the DNA TGTGCCAGCAGCATCTCAGGGGCTAGAAACACCATATATTTT. This translates into CASSISGARNTIYF. Based on the CDR3 plus reference TRBV5-4 and TRBJ1-3, the full variable domain is ETGVTQSPTHLIKTRGQQVTLRCSSQSGHNTVSWYQQALGQGPQFIFQYYREEENGRGNFPPRFSGLQFPNYSSELNVNALELDDSALYLCASSISGARNTIYFGEGSWLTVV.

V is TRBV10-3 and J is TRBJ2-2; 11 nucleotides match TRBD2. CDR1 is ENHRY and CDR2 is SYGVKD in the germline V gene. Unmatched junction bases numbered 5, after V lost 6 bases and J lost 5 bases. The CDR3 is 15 residues long. In DNA form, the CDR3 reads TGTGCCATCAGGCCTAGCGGGAGGAATACCGGGGAGCTGTTTTTT. Translated: CAIRPSGRNTGELFF.

This clone was counted a single time. This chain uses TRBV5-4 with TRBJ2-3; the match to TRBD1 covers 9 bases. CDR3 length: 15 residues. In germline, CDR1 is SGHNT, CDR2 YYREEE (reference sequence). V lost 4 bases, J lost 5 bases, and 8 bases stayed unmatched. The CDR3 DNA follows: TGTGCCAGCAGCCCAAGGGGGACAGGGCAAGATACGCAGTATTTT. This encodes CASSPRGTGQDTQYF.

To note about this clone: Other nucleotide sequences in the sample specify the same CDR3. This sequence joins TRBV29-1 and TRBJ2-5; D gene unclear. The CDR3 loop spans 11 amino acids. The germline gives CDR1 SQVTM, CDR2 ANQGSEA. V lost 4 bases and J lost 4, with 7 bases in between. CDR3 nucleotides: TGCAGCGTTGGCGCCAGAGAGACCCAGTACTTC. This sequence encodes CSVGARETQYF.

The chain carries TRBV19 and TRBJ2-2; D remains unclear. CDR1 is LNHDA and CDR2 is SQIVND in the germline V gene (reference sequence). The V end was cut by 5 bases, the J end by 5 bases, with 15 bases between. CDR3 length: 15 amino acids. CDR3 sequence: CASSLFSVETGELFF. The CDR3, as DNA: TGTGCCAGTAGTTTGTTTTCGGTGGAAACCGGGGAGCTGTTTTTT.

The rearrangement links TRBV28 to TRBJ1-1, with 9 bases that match TRBD1. Germline V gene lookup returns CDR1 MDHEN and CDR2 SYDVKM. The CDR3 extends over 16 amino acids. The junction had 7 bases not matched to a gene; V was cut back by 4 bases and J by 1 base. CDR3 residues: CASSSSGTGKNTEAFF. The CDR3 nucleotides are TGTGCCAGCAGTTCCTCCGGGACAGGGAAGAACACTGAAGCTTTCTTT. Full variable domain (remainder filled in from reference TRBV28 and TRBJ1-1): DVKVTQSSRYLVKRTGEKVFLECVQDMDHENMFWYRQDPGLGLRLIYFSYDVKMKEKGDIPEGYSVSREKKERFSLILESASTNQTSMYLCASSSSGTGKNTEAFFGQGTRLTVV.

The chain employs TRBV4-1 and TRBJ2-1, with D possibly TRBD2 on 5 matching bases. Looked up from germline, CDR1 is MGHRA and CDR2 is YSYEKL. The CDR3 totals 17 residues. V lost 0 bases and J 3 bases, leaving 15 bases between the germline ends. In nucleotides, the CDR3 is TGCGCCAGCAGCCAAGATAGGGAGCGAACCGGCTACAATGAGCAGTTCTTC. Residues: CASSQDRERTGYNEQFF.

The rearrangement uses TRBV18 and TRBJ2-5, with 7 bases identical to TRBD1. This CDR3 contains 14 residues. Germline trimming cut 5 bases from V and 5 bases from J; bases unmatched to any gene: 8. Germline V gene data show CDR1 as KGHSH and CDR2 as LQKENI. The CDR3 loop is CASSINRGRETQYF. The CDR3 DNA reads as TGTGCCAGCTCAATCAACAGGGGTCGGGAGACCCAGTACTTC.

This clone has a single count. Within the sample, other DNA sequences also encode this same CDR3. The gene calls are TRBV6-6 and TRBJ2-7, with 13 positions matching TRBD2. V lost 6 bases, J lost 3 bases, and 5 bases stayed unmatched. The CDR3 contains 15 residues. Germline V lookup: CDR1 MNHNY, CDR2 SVGAGI (reference sequence). CDR3 residues: CASSPRTSGGYEQYF. CDR3 DNA: TGTGCCAGCAGCCCCCGGACTAGCGGGGGCTACGAGCAGTACTTC.

This clone was seen just once. The chain is built from TRBV10-3 and TRBJ2-7, with 8 bases lining up with TRBD2. V was pared by 3 bases and J by 3 bases, with 22 bases of the junction left unmatched. The CDR3 totals 20 residues. Germline CDR1 and CDR2: ENHRY and SYGVKD. The CDR3 loop is CAISDPGFSGNPWAFYEQYF. As DNA, the CDR3 is TGTGCCATCAGTGACCCCGGGTTTAGCGGGAACCCCTGGGCCTTCTACGAGCAGTACTTC.

The chain is built from TRBV28 and TRBJ2-7, with 14 bases matching TRBD2. Germline-derived CDR1 and CDR2 are MDHEN and SYDVKM. The CDR3 totals 18 residues. V lost 4 bases to trimming and J lost 2 bases; unmatched junction nucleotides: 10. CDR3 in amino acids: CASSSFGTSGSSPYEQYF. DNA of the CDR3: TGTGCCAGCAGTTCCTTTGGGACTAGCGGGAGTAGCCCCTACGAGCAGTACTTC.

The V call is TRBV6-6, the J call TRBJ2-7; D gene ambiguous. The V end was cut by 8 bases, the J end by 2 bases, with 10 bases between. The CDR3 spans 12 residues. Germline lookup yields CDR1 MNHNY and CDR2 SVGAGI (reference sequence). CDR3 in DNA: TGTGCCAGCGAAGACTCAGCCTACGAGCAGTACTTC. Translation gives CASEDSAYEQYF.

This clone was observed a single time. The chain uses TRBV7-3 and TRBJ2-1; tentatively, D is TRBD2 (6 bases). Germline V gives CDR1 SGHTA, CDR2 FQGTGA. V lost 2 bases, J lost 9 bases, and 17 bases lay in between. This CDR3 has 15 residues. For the CDR3, the DNA is TGTGCCAGCAGCTTACAGGGAACTAGCTCGGGTGAGCAGTTCTTC. Translation: CASSLQGTSSGEQFF.

The chain uses TRBV28 and TRBJ2-3; TRBD1 might be the D (5 bases). Between the trimmed V and J ends, which lost 2 bases and 12 bases, there was a span of 12 bases. This CDR3 contains 12 residues. Germline V CDR1 and CDR2: MDHEN, SYDVKM. The CDR3: CASSLQGIPQYF. The CDR3 nucleotides are TGTGCCAGCAGTTTACAGGGAATCCCACAGTATTTT.

CDR3 bases: TGTGCCAGCAGCTTAGTTTATAGGACTGACATGAACACTGAAGCTTTCTTT. Residues: CASSLVYRTDMNTEAFF. The chain employs TRBV7-8 and TRBJ1-1; no clear D gene. Germline V gene sequence: CDR1 SGHVS, CDR2 FQNEAQ. The CDR3 runs to 17 residues. V was cut by 1 base and J by 0 bases, with 15 bases left in between. Combining the CDR3 with reference TRBV7-8 and TRBJ1-1 gives the whole variable domain GAGVSQSPRYKVAKRGQDVALRCDPISGHVSLFWYQQALGQGPEFLTYFQNEAQLDKSGLPSDRFFAERPEGSVSTLKIQRTQQEDSAVYLCASSLVYRTDMNTEAFFGQGTRLTVV.

Here the CDR3 reads CASSKDRVNGGYTF. CDR3 nucleotide sequence: TGTGCCAGCAGTAAGGACAGGGTCAATGGTGGCTACACCTTC. The chain combines TRBV6-5 with TRBJ1-2; 8 bases line up with TRBD1. The germline V gene has CDR1 MNHEY and CDR2 SVGAGI. V lost 5 bases to trimming and J lost 7 bases; unmatched junction nucleotides: 9. The CDR3 contains 14 residues.

The chain links TRBV28 to TRBJ1-1, with D tentatively TRBD1 (5 bases). CDR3 length: 12 residues. From germline, CDR1 is MDHEN and CDR2 SYDVKM. Deletions cut 5 bases from V and 10 bases from J, with 14 bases between. In DNA form, the CDR3 reads TGTGCCAGCAGTCCCGGGAGGACAAGAGCTTTCTTT. Translation gives CASSPGRTRAFF.

V is TRBV5-1 and J is TRBJ1-5, with 7 bases matching TRBD1. Germline CDR1 is SGHRS and CDR2 is YFSETQ. J gave up 3 bases and V 4 bases, and 7 bases lay outside the gene matches. CDR3 length: 15 amino acids. CDR3 residues: CASSVTGVANQPQHF. CDR3 sequence (DNA): TGCGCCAGCAGCGTAACAGGGGTCGCCAATCAGCCCCAGCATTTT.

This rearrangement joins TRBV6-5 to TRBJ1-5; no firm D call. CDR3 length: 13 amino acids. Deletions cut 2 bases from V and 7 bases from J, with 9 bases between. Looked up from germline, CDR1 is MNHEY and CDR2 is SVGAGI. CDR3 nucleotides: TGTGCCAGCAGTTACAACGCGGACCAGCCCCAGCATTTT. Its protein product is CASSYNADQPQHF.

V is TRBV28 and J is TRBJ2-7, with 7 bases fitting TRBD1. V gave up 5 bases and J gave up 1 base; unmatched junction bases: 8. Germline CDR1 is MDHEN and CDR2 is SYDVKM. CDR3 size: 15 residues. The CDR3 sequence: CASSPHRGGSYEQYF. As DNA, the CDR3 is TGTGCCAGCAGTCCTCACAGGGGTGGGTCCTACGAGCAGTACTTC.

V gene TRBV10-1 combines with J gene TRBJ2-1; a weak D match, TRBD1 (6 bases). Germline CDR1 is WNHNN and CDR2 is SYGVQD (reference sequence). V dropped 4 bases and J dropped 0 bases, with 10 bases sitting between them. The CDR3 contains 15 residues. CDR3 coding DNA: TGCGCCAGCAGTGCAGGGGCCTCCTCCTACAATGAGCAGTTCTTC. This encodes CASSAGASSYNEQFF.